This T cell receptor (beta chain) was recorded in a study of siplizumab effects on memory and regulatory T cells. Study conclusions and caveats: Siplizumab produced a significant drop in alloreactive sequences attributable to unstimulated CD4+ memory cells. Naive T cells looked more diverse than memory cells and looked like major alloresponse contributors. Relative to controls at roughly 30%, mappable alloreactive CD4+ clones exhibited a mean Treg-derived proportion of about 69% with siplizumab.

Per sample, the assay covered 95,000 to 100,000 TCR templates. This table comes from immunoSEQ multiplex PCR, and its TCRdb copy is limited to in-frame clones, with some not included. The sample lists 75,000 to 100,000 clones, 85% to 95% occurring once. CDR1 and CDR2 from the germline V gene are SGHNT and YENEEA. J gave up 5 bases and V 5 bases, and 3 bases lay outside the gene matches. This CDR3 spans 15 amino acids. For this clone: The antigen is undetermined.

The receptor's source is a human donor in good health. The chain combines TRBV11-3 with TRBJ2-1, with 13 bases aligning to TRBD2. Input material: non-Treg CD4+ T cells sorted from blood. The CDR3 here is CASSKGTSGNNEQFF. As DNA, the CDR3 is TGTGCCAGCAGCAAAGGGACTAGCGGGAACAATGAGCAGTTCTTC.